These T cell receptor beta chains were read from a single sample in a study of blood T cell repertoires in COVID-19. Measured with immunoSEQ multiplex PCR; TCRdb has only the in-frame clones, and not every one. The table lists more than 95,000 clones, 85% of them singletons. Sequences were obtained from peripheral blood. These receptors originate from a woman older than 75 with acute or convalescent COVID-19. CDR3s include the opening cysteine and the closing phenylalanine or tryptophan. A D gene is named only where the DNA matches it firmly.

d_gene,j_gene,v_gene,CDR3aa
.,TRBJ1-5,TRBV10-2,CASSGQIGQPQHF
.,TRBJ1-5,TRBV18,CASSVTGGDQPQHF
.,TRBJ2-1,TRBV11-2,CASSLTNGVSEQFF
TRBD2,TRBJ2-3,TRBV5-4,CASSLVGLAGRDTQYF
TRBD1,TRBJ1-2,TRBV6-2/TRBV6-3,CASSEDRGRGYGYTF
.,TRBJ2-1,TRBV2,CASSEARTAYNEQFF
TRBD2,TRBJ2-1,TRBV12-5,CASGPGLAGGHLNEQFF
.,TRBJ2-2,TRBV7-8,CASRNRANTGELFF
.,TRBJ1-2,TRBV4-3,CASSQEREYYGYTF
.,TRBJ1-1,TRBV18,CATSRERTTEAFF
.,TRBJ1-2,TRBV11-2,CASSLAGRGGGYTF
TRBD1,TRBJ1-1,TRBV6-5,CASSADRGRTEAFF
.,TRBJ1-5,TRBV4-1,CASSHHSGKGQPQHF
TRBD1,TRBJ2-5,TRBV10-3,CAIKGTEETQYF
.,TRBJ1-2,TRBV7-8,CASSLAGQRAYGYTF
.,TRBJ2-2,TRBV19,CASSMARSRVTGELFF
TRBD1,TRBJ2-1,TRBV7-9,CASSGTGSYNEQFF
.,TRBJ1-2,TRBV4-3,CASSQDWSSSLGGYTF
.,TRBJ2-5,TRBV5-5,CASSLSGIQETQYF
TRBD1,TRBJ1-2,TRBV3-1/TRBV3-2,CASSPPGQGDSGYTF
.,TRBJ1-1,TRBV5-1,CASSSGGGLGTFF
.,TRBJ1-1,TRBV2,CASSIRANTEAFF
.,TRBJ1-5,TRBV15,CATSREGQGNQPQHF
.,TRBJ1-6,TRBV10-3,CAISGTDNSPLHF
.,TRBJ1-1,TRBV5-1,CASGELRTEAFF
.,TRBJ1-1,TRBV19,CASSPEDRLQAFF
.,TRBJ1-5,TRBV6-6,CASSSTGSQPQHF
TRBD1,TRBJ1-1,TRBV7-9,CASSSTGVDTEAFF
TRBD1,TRBJ1-3,TRBV7-2,CASSSGRTGPLYF
.,TRBJ2-2,TRBV25-1,CASRQSFTGELFF
TRBD2,TRBJ2-5,TRBV6-5,CASNTGTIHGTQYF
TRBD1,TRBJ2-2,TRBV4-1,CASSLDRANTGELFF
TRBD1,TRBJ1-1,TRBV10-1,CASRGQGAGEAFF
.,TRBJ1-2,TRBV2,CASSGGRSTYGYTF
.,TRBJ2-3,TRBV19,CASSRRSGASTDTQYF
.,TRBJ1-2,TRBV28,CASSSGGWGGYTF
.,TRBJ1-5,TRBV27,CASSRRTTGPNQPQHF
.,TRBJ1-1,TRBV7-2,CASSLAGGAEAFF
TRBD2,TRBJ2-3,TRBV7-2,CASTPLLLAVDTQYF
.,TRBJ1-3,TRBV9,CASSPDPGGNTIYF